Below are 30 T cell receptor beta chains sequenced from a single sample in a study of molecular identifiers for immune sequencing clone quantification. In TCRdb, the PCR reads were re-called with MiXCR into one record per CDR3 protein. The table has 400,000 to 600,000 distinct CDR3 sequences, 20% to 25% seen once; the top ten hold under 0.85%. The sequenced sample was naive CD8+ T cells from blood, with Jurkat cell RNA spiked in. The subset: FACS-sorted CD8+CD4-CCR7+CD45RA+ naive T cells. Source of these receptors: a human donor in good health. Some libraries in this study had Jurkat cell RNA spiked in.

On this clonotype: Since no conserved phenylalanine or tryptophan closes the CDR3, a read error is the likely cause. CDR3 residues: CASSLKLRTGHDEQYS. The CDR3 DNA sequence: TGTGCCAGCAGCTTGAAATTGAGGACAGGGCATGACGAGCAGTACTCC. The chain joins TRBV5-6 to TRBJ2-7, with 8 bases identical to TRBD1. CDR3 size: 16 residues. V shed 1 base, J shed 5 bases, and the junction held 11 bases outside the gene matches. Germline-derived CDR1 and CDR2 are SGHDT and YYEEEE.

This clonotype was counted ten times or more. The V gene is TRBV14, the J gene TRBJ1-2, with D tentatively TRBD1 (6 bases). Germline V lookup: CDR1 SGHDN, CDR2 FVKESK. The CDR3 is 13 amino acids. V lost 1 base and J lost 4, with 7 bases in between. For the CDR3, the DNA is TGTGCCAGCAGCCAAGGGACAGCCTATGGCTACACCTTC. It specifies CASSQGTAYGYTF.

This clonotype was seen more than once but under ten times. One junction end disagrees with the germline gene, perhaps due to a read error. The rearrangement joins TRBV28 to TRBJ1-1; D gene uncertain. Germline CDR1 MDHEN, CDR2 SYDVKM. The CDR3 is 13 residues long. The CDR3 region has the DNA TGTGCCAGCAGCTATTTAGGGCAGGCGGAAGCTCTCTTT. Translation gives CASSYLGQAEALF.

The chain is built from TRBV18 and TRBJ2-1, with a tentative D call TRBD2 (6 bases). V lost 3 bases to trimming and J lost 6 bases, with 15 bases between them. This CDR3 comprises 15 residues. Germline CDR1 and CDR2: KGHSH and LQKENI. CDR3 nucleotide sequence: TGTGCCAGCTCACCCCCGGGCCAGCGGGTCAATGAGCAGTTCTTC. Translated: CASSPPGQRVNEQFF.

The sample holds many counts of this clonotype. The chain combines TRBV27 with TRBJ1-4; 8 bases agree with TRBD1. The V gene end was trimmed by 4 bases and the J gene end by 0 bases; junction bases not matched to a gene: 1. From germline, CDR1 is MNHEY and CDR2 SMNVEV (reference sequence). CDR3 size: 15 residues. The CDR3 region has the DNA TGTGCCAGCAGTTCACAGGGGGCAACTAATGAAAAACTGTTTTTT. Protein: CASSSQGATNEKLFF.

A note on this clonotype: A much larger clonotype is one base distant, so this may be a read error. V gene TRBV7-2 combines with J gene TRBJ2-1; 12 nucleotides match TRBD2. CDR1 and CDR2 from the germline V gene are SGHTA and FQGNSA. The CDR3 is made up of 16 amino acids. The CDR3 protein is CASILEGGLAGRTQFF. Here the CDR3 DNA reads TGTGCCAGCATCTTAGAAGGGGGACTAGCGGGCCGGACCCAGTTCTTC.

This clonotype was counted ten times or more. The chain recombines TRBV27 with TRBJ2-7; TRBD1 aligns across 8 bases. V lost 0 bases to trimming and J lost 4 bases; unmatched junction nucleotides: 2. The germline V gene encodes CDR1 MNHEY and CDR2 SMNVEV (reference sequence). The CDR3 extends over 14 amino acids. CDR3 protein: CASSLSRTGYEQYF. The CDR3 DNA follows: TGTGCCAGCAGTTTATCGAGGACAGGGTACGAGCAGTACTTC.

Comments on this clonotype: A much larger clone differs by one base, so this may be a read error. The chain couples TRBV5-4 to TRBJ1-1, with D possibly being TRBD1 (6 bases). This CDR3 region has 14 residues. The germline V gene encodes CDR1 SGHNT and CDR2 YYREEE (reference sequence). The CDR3 here is CASSFFGGRTGAFF. As DNA, the CDR3 is TGTGCCAGCAGCTTTTTCGGGGGGCGGACTGGAGCTTTCTTT.

The chain joins TRBV20-1 to TRBJ2-1, with no clear D. The CDR3 consists of 15 residues. The V gene's germline CDR1 is DFQATT and CDR2 SNEGSKA (reference sequence). V was cut by 3 bases and J by 8 bases, with 20 bases left in between. In DNA, the CDR3 is TGCAGTGCTAGGGACGCGCGGCGTTCGAACGATGAGCAGTTCTTC. This codes for CSARDARRSNDEQFF.

This clonotype was detected ten times or more. The rearrangement joins TRBV13 to TRBJ2-3; no reliable D call. Trimming took off 5 bases at V and 0 bases at J, with 6 bases between the two ends. There are 13 residues in the CDR3. Germline V gene data show CDR1 as PRHDT and CDR2 as FYEKMQ (reference sequence). The CDR3 bases are TGTGCCAGCAGCCCCCATAGCACAGATACGCAGTATTTT. Residues: CASSPHSTDTQYF.

This clonotype was observed many times. The rearrangement uses TRBV6-5 and TRBJ2-2; a weak D match, TRBD2 (6 bases). V dropped 4 bases and J dropped 1 base, with 13 bases sitting between them. Germline V gene sequence: CDR1 MNHEY, CDR2 SVGAGI. This CDR3 comprises 16 residues. CDR3 coding DNA: TGTGCCAGCAGTTTGACGGGACTCCAGAACACCGGGGAGCTGTTTTTT. Protein product: CASSLTGLQNTGELFF.

There are a few counts of this clonotype. The chain couples TRBV5-4 to TRBJ2-7; 8 bases map to TRBD1. Germline V CDR1 and CDR2: SGHNT, YYREEE (reference sequence). The CDR3 covers 14 residues. V gave up 3 bases and J gave up 2 bases; unmatched junction bases: 4. The CDR3 sequence is CASSYWGQAYEQYF. CDR3 DNA: TGTGCCAGCAGCTACTGGGGACAGGCCTACGAGCAGTACTTC.

The chain recombines TRBV6-2 or TRBV6-3 with TRBJ2-7, with D uncertain. Trimming cost V 2 bases and J 0 bases, with 11 bases left between them. From germline, CDR1 is MNHEY and CDR2 SVGEGT. This CDR3 spans 15 amino acids. CDR3 sequence: CASSYSQLSSYEQYF. The CDR3 bases are TGTGCCAGCAGTTACAGTCAACTGAGCTCCTACGAGCAGTACTTC.

This clonotype was seen a few times. The CDR3 nucleotides read TGTGCCAGCAGGACGGGGCTGGTAGAAAAACTGTTTTTT. This sequence encodes CASRTGLVEKLFF. The chain uses TRBV7-9 and TRBJ1-4, with D tentatively TRBD1 (5 bases). The CDR3 is 13 residues long. Germline V lookup: CDR1 SEHNR, CDR2 FQNEAQ (reference sequence). V gave up 6 bases and J gave up 8 bases, with 13 bases separating them.

The V and J genes are TRBV11-2 and TRBJ2-7, with D uncertain. The V gene lost 3 bases and the J gene lost 3 bases, with 12 bases spanning the gap. This CDR3 has 14 amino acids. Germline lookup yields CDR1 SGHAT and CDR2 FQNNGV. The CDR3 protein is CASSLTAERYEQYF. In DNA, the CDR3 is TGTGCCAGCAGCTTGACGGCAGAGCGCTACGAGCAGTACTTC.

Regarding this clonotype: Just one base apart from a much larger clone, this may be a read error. V gene TRBV5-1 combines with J gene TRBJ2-5, with D perhaps given as TRBD1 or TRBD2 (5 bases each). V lost 3 bases to trimming and J lost 3 bases, with 12 bases between them. Germline-derived CDR1 and CDR2 are SGHRS and YFSETQ. The CDR3 runs 14 residues. The CDR3 loop reads CASSSGRVEETQYF. CDR3 sequence (DNA): TGCGCCAGCAGCTCGGGACGGGTAGAAGAGACCCAGTACTTC.

This clonotype was seen repeatedly, ten times or more. The chain uses TRBV6-2 or TRBV6-3 and TRBJ1-1, with D uncertain. Germline V gene sequence: CDR1 MNHEY, CDR2 SVGEGT. Trimming shortened V by 6 bases and J by 3 bases, and 11 bases separated the two germline ends. The CDR3 is 13 residues long. DNA of the CDR3: TGTGCCAGCAGGCCAAGGGATTACACTGAAGCTTTCTTT. Amino acid sequence: CASRPRDYTEAFF.

CDR3 sequence (DNA): TGCGCCAGCAGCCAAGTGGACAGGGTCTCCTACGAGCAGTACTTC. As protein: CASSQVDRVSYEQYF. This chain links TRBV4-1 with TRBJ2-7; 8 positions agree with TRBD1. The CDR3 has 15 residues. Germline V gives CDR1 MGHRA, CDR2 YSYEKL. V shed 1 base, J shed 0 bases, and the junction held 2 bases outside the gene matches.

This clonotype was seen a few times. The chain joins TRBV20-1 to TRBJ1-1, with unresolved D. The germline CDR1 and CDR2 sequences are DFQATT and SNEGSKA (reference sequence). This CDR3 comprises 15 residues. Trimming stripped 0 bases from V and 8 bases from J, with 19 bases between. CDR3 sequence reads: CSARDKQRAGKEAFF. CDR3 sequence (DNA): TGCAGTGCTAGAGATAAGCAGAGGGCGGGGAAAGAAGCTTTCTTT.

Comment on this clonotype: Without the conserved terminal phenylalanine or tryptophan, this CDR3 likely stems from a read error. This sequence joins TRBV30 and TRBJ2-7; D not resolved. Germline V gives CDR1 GTSNPN, CDR2 SVGIG (reference sequence). This CDR3 spans 13 amino acids. Deletions cut 4 bases from V and 3 bases from J, with 13 bases between. The CDR3 DNA reads as TGTGCCTGGACTGAGGAATCGAACTACGAGCAGTACTCC. Its protein is CAWTEESNYEQYS.

This chain links TRBV4-3 with TRBJ2-7, with no clear D. The CDR3 totals 14 residues. The germline V and J ends were trimmed by 4 bases and 2 bases, with 12 bases remaining between them. In germline, CDR1 is LGHNA, CDR2 YSLEER. Here the CDR3 DNA reads TGCGCCAGCAGCCCGTATGGTGGCGCCTACGAGCAGTACTTC. Translation: CASSPYGGAYEQYF.

At least ten counts were recorded for this clonotype. The rearrangement links TRBV14 to TRBJ1-1; D remains ambiguous. V lost 1 base, J lost 4 bases, and 4 bases lay in between. Germline V gene sequence: CDR1 SGHDN, CDR2 FVKESK. CDR3 length equals 12 residues. CDR3 in amino acids: CASSQVTTEAFF. The DNA of the CDR3 is TGTGCCAGCAGCCAAGTTACCACTGAAGCTTTCTTT.

The rearrangement links TRBV7-9 to TRBJ1-1; 7 bases match TRBD1. After removal of 11 bases from V and 0 bases from J, the junction contained 12 bases not matched to a gene. Germline V gives CDR1 SEHNR, CDR2 FQNEAQ (reference sequence). The CDR3 covers 15 residues. CDR3 coding DNA: TGTGCCCCTGGAATAAGACAGGGCATGAACACTGAAGCTTTCTTT. Translation: CAPGIRQGMNTEAFF.

As to this clonotype: Sequence at one end of the junction differs from germline and may be a read error. The chain is built from TRBV27 and TRBJ1-5; D gene uncertain. The CDR3 totals 15 residues. CDR1 is MNHEY and CDR2 is SMNVEV in the germline V gene (reference sequence). CDR3 in amino acids: CASSLLGEGNLPQHF. The CDR3 coding sequence is TGTGCCAGCAGTTTACTTGGAGAGGGCAATCTGCCCCAGCATTTT.

This clonotype has at least ten counts. The chain combines TRBV2 with TRBJ2-3; TRBD2 matches at 11 bases. The CDR3 length is 16 residues. Trimming took 2 bases from V and 5 from J; bases not matched to a gene: 6. Germline assignment: CDR1 SNHLY and CDR2 FYNNEI. CDR3 residues: CASSESPGLAEDTQYF. The CDR3, as DNA: TGTGCCAGCAGTGAATCGCCGGGACTAGCGGAAGATACGCAGTATTTT.

This clonotype was seen more than once but under ten times. This chain links TRBV7-2 with TRBJ2-1; the D gene is possibly TRBD1 (6 bases). CDR3 length equals 13 residues. Per the germline V gene, CDR1 is SGHTA and CDR2 is FQGNSA. Trimming stripped 5 bases from V and 9 bases from J, with 14 bases between. The CDR3 DNA reads as TGTGCCAGCAGCCAGAGCAGGGGCAGTGAGCAGTTCTTC. As protein: CASSQSRGSEQFF.

This clonotype occurred many times. The rearrangement links TRBV19 to TRBJ2-7; 9 bases line up with TRBD2. J gave up 2 bases and V 4 bases, and 3 bases lay outside the gene matches. The CDR3 is 14 residues long. Germline values: CDR1 LNHDA, CDR2 SQIVND (reference sequence). CDR3 in amino acids: CASSSSGGPYEQYF. CDR3 coding DNA: TGTGCCAGTAGTAGTAGCGGGGGACCCTACGAGCAGTACTTC.

This chain uses TRBV28 with TRBJ1-6, with D perhaps matching TRBD1 (6 bases). In germline, CDR1 is MDHEN, CDR2 SYDVKM. V was clipped by 6 bases and J by 3 bases, with 12 bases between them. The CDR3 is 15 residues long. CDR3 in amino acids: CASRQTGRYNSPLHF. The DNA of the CDR3 is TGTGCCAGCAGACAAACAGGGCGCTATAATTCACCCCTCCACTTT.

This sequence joins TRBV7-6 and TRBJ1-5; unclear D gene. V was trimmed by 0 bases and J by 0 bases, leaving 12 bases between them. CDR1 is SGHVS, CDR2 FNYEAQ, per germline. CDR3 size: 17 residues. The CDR3 nucleotides read TGTGCCAGCAGCTTAGCACCCCCTTCCTATAGCAATCAGCCCCAGCATTTT. As protein: CASSLAPPSYSNQPQHF.

This chain links TRBV27 with TRBJ2-1, with 8 nucleotides matching TRBD2. CDR3 size: 15 residues. Germline values: CDR1 MNHEY, CDR2 SMNVEV (reference sequence). V shed 7 bases and J 1 base; nucleotides not matched to a gene: 6. The CDR3 reads CASTPGGGSYNEQFF. DNA for the CDR3: TGTGCCAGCACGCCGGGGGGGGGGTCCTACAATGAGCAGTTCTTC.